This T cell receptor beta chain was recorded in a study of graft-versus-host responses after intestinal transplantation. Study-level background: Recipients across the board were started on anti-thymocyte globulin induction, then kept on tacrolimus and steroids for approximately three years.

Germline CDR1 PRHDT, CDR2 FYEKMQ (reference sequence). There are 15 residues in the CDR3. Notes on this clone: A read error may account for a junction end that differs from germline.

The authors seeded 200,000 CFSE-labeled responder cells together with 200,000 irradiated stimulator cells tagged with violet dye. Responder CD3+CD4+ and CD3+CD8+ cells that were proliferating and CFSE-low were sorted after the reaction. General study results and limits: Peak levels of circulating GvH clones tracked with early post-transplant HvG declines. GvH clones detected in recipient marrow included some appearing first in ileum or blood.

Some clones are missing from TCRdb's copy, which holds only in-frame ones; the method was immunoSEQ multiplex PCR. The sample has 8,500 to 11,000 clones, roughly a third seen once. The sequence derives from a human patient who received an intestinal transplant. The rearrangement joins TRBV13 to TRBJ2-7; TRBD1 aligns across 7 bases. The sequences come from alloreactive CD8+ T cells from a mixed lymphocyte reaction culture, collected before intestinal transplant. Subset described: CFSE-low proliferating T cells sorted from roughly six-day pre-transplant mixed lymphocyte reaction (GvH or HvG direction). CDR3 nucleotides: TGTGCCAGCAGCTCGACAGGGTCCCCCTCCAACGAGCAGTACTTC. Protein product: CASSSTGSPSNEQYF.